These T cell receptor beta chains were read from a single sample in a study of cytotoxic CD8 clonotypes in ibrutinib-treated CLL. Using immunoSEQ multiplex PCR, the repertoire was profiled, and TCRdb retains in-frame clones only, with some absent. This sample has roughly 30,000 clones, with around 76% found just once. The sequencing used PBMCs, collected after 36 months of ibrutinib treatment. These receptor sequences come from a human donor with chronic lymphocytic leukemia. Each CDR3 is given with its conserved first and last residue. Each record gives: D gene, J gene, V gene, clone size, CDR3 protein, CDR3 DNA. D genes are given only for firm matches. The size entry is marked missing in some rows and otherwise reads once, few, many or a size class.

- | TRBJ1-1 | TRBV4-2 | - | CASSQDGASIYTEAFF | TGTGCCAGCAGCCAAGATGGGGCGAGTATTTACACTGAAGCTTTCTTT
- | TRBJ1-5 | TRBV10-3 | - | CAISERGINQPQHF | TGTGCCATCAGTGAGAGGGGTATTAATCAGCCCCAGCATTTT
- | TRBJ1-4 | TRBV7-2 | - | CASSLEGRGSATNEKLFF | TGTGCCAGCAGCTTAGAAGGCAGGGGAAGTGCAACTAATGAAAAACTGTTTTTT
- | TRBJ2-2 | TRBV11-2 | - | CATTVGASNTGELFF | TGTGCCACCACCGTAGGGGCGTCGAACACCGGGGAGCTGTTTTTT
- | TRBJ1-1 | TRBV7-2 | - | CASSFGGTTEAFF | TGTGCCAGCAGCTTCGGGGGTACTACTGAAGCTTTCTTT
- | TRBJ2-3 | TRBV9 | - | CASSVGRGTDTQYF | TGTGCCAGCAGCGTAGGAAGAGGCACAGATACGCAGTATTTT
TRBD1 | TRBJ2-5 | TRBV5-5 | - | CASSLFVGTGLETQYF | TGTGCCAGCAGCTTGTTTGTCGGGACAGGGTTGGAGACCCAGTACTTC
- | TRBJ2-5 | TRBV5-4 | - | CASSLRTAQETQYF | TGTGCCAGCAGCTTAAGGACAGCCCAAGAGACCCAGTACTTC
- | TRBJ1-6 | TRBV27 | once | CASSFGLSRSYNSPLHF | TGTGCCAGCAGTTTTGGGCTATCGCGGTCCTATAATTCACCCCTCCACTTT
- | TRBJ1-5 | TRBV5-6 | - | CASSLVGAQPQHF | TGTGCCAGCAGCTTGGTTGGGGCTCAGCCCCAGCATTTT
- | TRBJ2-7 | TRBV19 | once | CASSYDRTSYEQYF | TGTGCCAGTAGCTACGACAGGACTTCCTACGAGCAGTACTTC
- | TRBJ2-3 | TRBV19 | - | CASSHSGIATDTQYF | TGTGCCAGTAGTCATTCAGGAATAGCAACAGATACGCAGTATTTT
TRBD1 | TRBJ1-3 | TRBV9 | - | CASSPYDRVDTIYF | TGTGCCAGCAGCCCCTACGACAGGGTTGACACCATATATTTT
- | TRBJ2-7 | TRBV2 | - | CASSEELAGRTYEQYF | TGTGCCAGCAGTGAAGAACTAGCAGGGCGAACCTACGAGCAGTACTTC
- | TRBJ1-5 | TRBV21-1 | - | CASTRGGEAQHF | TGTGCCAGCACTCGCGGGGGGGAGGCCCAGCATTTT
- | TRBJ1-1 | TRBV19 | - | CASRDPNTEAFF | TGTGCCAGTAGGGACCCGAACACTGAAGCTTTCTTT
- | TRBJ1-2 | TRBV18 | - | CASSPHREYGYTF | TGTGCCAGCTCACCACACAGGGAATATGGCTACACCTTC
- | TRBJ2-3 | TRBV2 | few | CARSTDTQYF | TGTGCCCGCTCGACAGATACGCAGTATTTT
- | TRBJ1-1 | TRBV27 | - | CASSLSGMNTEAFF | TGTGCCAGCAGTTTATCAGGGATGAACACTGAAGCTTTCTTT
- | TRBJ1-2 | TRBV2 | few | CASDRWDTFYGYTF | TGTGCCAGTGATCGGTGGGACACCTTCTATGGCTACACCTTC
TRBD1 | TRBJ1-1 | TRBV6-5 | few | CASSAGGVGTEAFF | TGTGCCAGCAGTGCAGGGGGCGTAGGGACTGAAGCTTTCTTT
- | TRBJ1-4 | TRBV13 | - | CASRLDSANEKLFF | TGTGCCAGCAGACTGGACAGCGCTAATGAAAAACTGTTTTTT
TRBD1 | TRBJ2-7 | TRBV5-1 | - | CASSSGQGNSEQYF | TGCGCCAGCAGCAGTGGACAGGGAAATAGCGAGCAGTACTTC
- | TRBJ1-2 | TRBV5-1 | - | CASSLEGLGYGYTF | TGCGCCAGCAGCTTGGAAGGTCTGGGGTATGGCTACACCTTC
- | TRBJ1-1 | TRBV30 | - | CAWRDGVDTEAFF | TGTGCCTGGAGGGACGGGGTAGACACTGAAGCTTTCTTT
TRBD2 | TRBJ2-5 | TRBV4-2 | - | CASSARTSGGETQYF | TGTGCCAGCAGCGCGCGGACTAGCGGGGGAGAGACCCAGTACTTC
- | TRBJ1-1 | TRBV7-9 | - | CASSLEQGPTEAFF | TGTGCCAGCAGCTTAGAGCAGGGACCTACTGAAGCTTTCTTT
- | TRBJ1-5 | TRBV18 | - | CASSPQEVAQPQHF | TGTGCCAGCTCACCACAAGAAGTAGCTCAGCCCCAGCATTTT
- | TRBJ2-5 | TRBV1 | - | CTIPGPQETQYF | TGCACCATCCCGGGACCTCAAGAGACCCAGTACTTC